This T cell receptor beta chain was found in a study of blood T cell repertoires in COVID-19. Per the study methods: Estimation of nucleated cell counts relied on the amplification of reference gene primers. The protocol was immunoSEQ multiplex PCR, while the TCRdb copy is restricted to in-frame clones and leaves out a portion. D and trimming come from the DNA, and the V and J calls and clone size come from that table. This table has approximately 200,000 clones, about 84% appearing once. Germline loops: CDR1 KGHSH, CDR2 LQKENI. CDR3 length: 17 residues. Trimming cost V 1 base and J 1 base; bases outside gene matches: 9.

Material: PBMCs or T cells enriched from blood (not recorded which). The TCR comes from a man aged 55 to 69 who had recovered from COVID-19. The V and J genes are TRBV18 and TRBJ1-1; 7 bases are a match to TRBD1. CDR3 DNA sequence: TGTGCCAGCTCACCACGGAAACAGGGGTTCGGGAACACTGAAGCTTTCTTT. The encoded protein is CASSPRKQGFGNTEAFF.